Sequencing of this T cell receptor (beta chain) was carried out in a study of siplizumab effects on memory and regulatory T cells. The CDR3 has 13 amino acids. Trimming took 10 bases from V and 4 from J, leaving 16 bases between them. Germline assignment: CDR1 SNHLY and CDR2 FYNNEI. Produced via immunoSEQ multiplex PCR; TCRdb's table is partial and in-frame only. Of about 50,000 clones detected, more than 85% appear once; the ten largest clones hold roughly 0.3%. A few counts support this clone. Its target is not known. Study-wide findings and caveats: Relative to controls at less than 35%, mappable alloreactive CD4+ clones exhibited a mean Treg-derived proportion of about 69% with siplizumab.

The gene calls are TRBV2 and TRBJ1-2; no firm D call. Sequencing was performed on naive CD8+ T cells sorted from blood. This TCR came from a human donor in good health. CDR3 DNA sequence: TGTGCCAACTGGGCAGGCCCCACCTATGGCTACACCTTC. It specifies CANWAGPTYGYTF.